These T cell receptor beta chains were read from a single sample in a study of cytomegalovirus exposure and HLA in healthy donors. Produced via immunoSEQ multiplex PCR; TCRdb's table is partial and in-frame only. The table has 72,000 or so clones, around 70% seen once. Sequenced input: PBMCs. These receptors were taken from a human donor in good health. CDR3s include the opening cysteine and the closing phenylalanine or tryptophan. Not all rows give a size; the values are once, few, many and, for expanded clones, a class.

>NA|TRBV7-3|15
CASSFSPGGINEQFF
>NA|TRBV10-3|14
CAIRQGLADYEQYF
>NA|TRBV7-3|19
CASSLFGLAGDDEGDTQYF
>few|TRBV6-5|15
CATQIGGRANYGYTF
>NA|TRBV6-4|14
CASSDSEGASEQYF
>few|TRBV7-8|16
CASSKRGGSSNYGYTF
>NA|TRBV10-2|13
CASSEEVLNTIYF
>NA|TRBV11-2|13
CASSLDLSGLEIF
>NA|TRBV2|12
CASSWRDGEAFF
>NA|TRBV19|16
CATKQGSSVSYNEQFF
>NA|TRBV4-1|12
CASSQDREEAFF
>NA|TRBV7-2|15
CASSSTGMGDTEAFF
>few|TRBV30|16
CAWSRGAPSSYNEQFF
>NA|TRBV19|15
CASKPDRKYTDTQYF
>NA|TRBV15|13
CATSWDFGETQYF
>NA|TRBV6-1|14
CASSENSGARIQYF
>NA|TRBV5-4|15
CASSSQSSYNSPLHF